The 5 T cell receptor beta chains in this list originate from one sample, sequenced in a study of cytomegalovirus exposure and HLA in healthy donors. PCR used 60 Vbeta primers and 13 Jbeta primers. Measured with immunoSEQ multiplex PCR; TCRdb has only the in-frame clones, and not every one. In the table there are some 96,000 clones, about 80% of which are singletons. Material: PBMCs. The receptor set was obtained from a woman aged 55-70 years in good health and CMV-seronegative.

The chain carries TRBV29-1 and TRBJ2-6; tentatively, D is TRBD1 (6 bases). The ends were cut back, 7 bases at V and 4 bases at J, with 11 bases in the middle. Germline values: CDR1 SQVTM, CDR2 ANQGSEA. The CDR3 is made up of 13 amino acids. The CDR3 sequence is CSAQGTGANVLTF. CDR3 bases: TGCAGCGCCCAGGGGACGGGGGCCAACGTCCTGACTTTC.

DNA of the CDR3: TGTGCCAGCAGTGCGGGGGGGCTAGGCACTGAAGCTTTCTTT. It codes for CASSAGGLGTEAFF. The rearrangement joins TRBV6-5 to TRBJ1-1, with D possibly being TRBD1 (6 bases). CDR3 length equals 14 residues. V was pared by 5 bases and J by 4 bases, with 14 bases between. Germline assignment: CDR1 MNHEY and CDR2 SVGAGI.

This clone was counted a few times. The genes are TRBV27 and TRBJ1-2; no clear D gene. Trimming took 7 bases from V and 2 from J, leaving 11 bases between them. CDR3 length equals 13 residues. Germline V CDR1 and CDR2: MNHEY, SMNVEV (reference sequence). CDR3: CASKKGANYGYTF. The CDR3, as DNA: TGTGCCAGCAAGAAGGGAGCCAACTATGGCTACACCTTC.

This sequence joins TRBV7-2 and TRBJ1-1; TRBD1 aligns across 8 bases. The V gene end was trimmed by 5 bases and the J gene end by 1 base; junction bases not matched to a gene: 6. The CDR3 is 15 amino acids. Germline-derived CDR1 and CDR2 are SGHTA and FQGNSA. CDR3 bases: TGTGCCAGCAGCCTTACCGGGACAGGGAACACTGAAGCTTTCTTT. Protein sequence: CASSLTGTGNTEAFF.

The rearrangement links TRBV6-5 to TRBJ2-7; 7 bases are a match to TRBD2. The length of the CDR3 is 12 residues. CDR1 is MNHEY and CDR2 is SVGAGI in the germline V gene. CDR3 region: CATGGGPREQYF. The CDR3 bases are TGTGCGACTGGGGGAGGGCCGCGTGAGCAGTACTTC.